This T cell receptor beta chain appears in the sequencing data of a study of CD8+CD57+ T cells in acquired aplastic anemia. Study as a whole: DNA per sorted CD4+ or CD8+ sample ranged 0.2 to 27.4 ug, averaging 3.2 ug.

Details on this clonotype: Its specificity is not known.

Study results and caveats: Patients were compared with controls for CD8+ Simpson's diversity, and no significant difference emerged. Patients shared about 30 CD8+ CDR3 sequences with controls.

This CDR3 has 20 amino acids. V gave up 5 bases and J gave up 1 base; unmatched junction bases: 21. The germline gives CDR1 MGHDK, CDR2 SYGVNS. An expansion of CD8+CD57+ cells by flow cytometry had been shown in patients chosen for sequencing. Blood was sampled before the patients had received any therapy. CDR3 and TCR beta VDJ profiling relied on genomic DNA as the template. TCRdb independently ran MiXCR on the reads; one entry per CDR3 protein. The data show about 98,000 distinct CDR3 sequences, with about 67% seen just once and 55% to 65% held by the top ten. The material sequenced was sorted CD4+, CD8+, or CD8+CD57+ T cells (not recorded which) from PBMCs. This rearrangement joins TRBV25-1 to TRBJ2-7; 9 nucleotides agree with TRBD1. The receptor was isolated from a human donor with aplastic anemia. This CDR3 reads CASSPIGTGRLARPSYEQYF. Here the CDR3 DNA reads TGTGCCAGCAGTCCAATCGGGACAGGGAGATTAGCGCGCCCGTCCTACGAGCAGTACTTC.